These T cell receptor beta chains were read from a single sample in a study of blood T cell repertoires in COVID-19. The assay was immunoSEQ multiplex PCR, and TCRdb's table has in-frame clones only and misses some. Here the sample spans around 97,000 clones, over 70% being singletons. What was sequenced was peripheral blood. All receptors derive from a human donor in a cohort sampled during active or convalescent COVID-19. Each CDR3 is given with its conserved first and last residue. A D gene is named only where the DNA matches it firmly. The size of a clone is reported for some rows only, either as once, few or many, or as a class for expanded clones.

j_call,v_call,d_call,clone_size,cdr3_aa,cdr3_nt
TRBJ1-5,TRBV2,.,.,CASSERAAQPQHF,TGTGCCAGCAGTGAACGAGCCGCCCAGCCCCAGCATTTT
TRBJ2-3,TRBV4-2,TRBD2,.,CASSQGLAGGPLDTQYF,TGTGCCAGCAGCCAAGGGTTAGCGGGGGGGCCTTTAGATACGCAGTATTTT
TRBJ1-4,TRBV15,.,.,CATSTSNEKLFF,TGTGCCACCAGCACCTCTAATGAAAAACTGTTTTTT
TRBJ1-4,TRBV9,.,.,CASSELGGLPYF,TGTGCCAGCAGCGAGCTTGGCGGGCTCCCCTATTTT
TRBJ1-1,TRBV5-1,TRBD1,.,CASSLGGTGEAFF,TGCGCCAGCAGCTTGGGAGGGACAGGTGAAGCTTTCTTT
TRBJ1-2,TRBV2,.,.,CASSAAGVSNYGYTF,TGTGCCAGCTCCGCCGCGGGGGTTAGCAACTATGGCTACACCTTC
TRBJ2-3,TRBV27,TRBD2,.,CASSLGAGGIDTQYF,TGTGCCAGCAGTTTGGGGGCGGGGGGGATAGATACGCAGTATTTT
TRBJ2-3,TRBV7-2,TRBD2,.,CASSPSSGGGTDTQYF,TGTGCCAGCAGCCCATCTAGCGGGGGGGGGACAGATACGCAGTATTTT
TRBJ1-1,TRBV6-2/TRBV6-3,TRBD1,.,CASSSNRGRMNTEAFF,TGTGCCAGCAGTTCCAACAGGGGGCGGATGAACACTGAAGCTTTCTTT
TRBJ1-2,TRBV9,.,.,CASSAQTGPNYGYTF,TGTGCCAGCAGCGCCCAGACAGGACCAAACTATGGCTACACCTTC
TRBJ1-1,TRBV11-3,.,once,CASSLDLRFEAFF,TGTGCCAGCAGCTTAGATCTCAGGTTTGAAGCTTTCTTT
TRBJ1-1,TRBV21-1,.,.,CASSKAQGRSIWSTEAFF,TGTGCCAGCAGCAAAGCACAGGGCAGGAGTATTTGGAGCACTGAAGCTTTCTTT
TRBJ2-6,TRBV7-2,TRBD2,.,CASSVSGGASGANVLTF,TGTGCCAGCAGCGTTAGCGGGGGGGCTTCTGGGGCCAACGTCCTGACTTTC
TRBJ1-2,TRBV24-1,.,few,CATSDQRAGGIYGYTF,TGTGCCACCAGTGACCAGCGAGCAGGAGGTATCTATGGCTACACCTTC
TRBJ1-4,TRBV7-9,.,few,CASSLGSDLNEKLFF,TGTGCCAGCAGCCTAGGATCAGACTTAAATGAAAAACTGTTTTTT
TRBJ2-2,TRBV29-1,.,.,CSVERLGNTGELFF,TGCAGCGTTGAGAGGCTAGGTAACACCGGGGAGCTGTTTTTT
TRBJ1-5,TRBV12-5,.,few,CASGFRGSNSNQPQHF,TGTGCTAGTGGTTTCAGGGGATCCAATAGCAATCAGCCCCAGCATTTT
TRBJ2-5,TRBV12-5,TRBD1,.,CASGPGTGEETQYF,TGTGCTAGTGGCCCGGGGACAGGGGAAGAGACCCAGTACTTC
TRBJ2-4,TRBV28,.,.,CASSLLGPWENIQYF,TGTGCCAGCAGCCTTCTGGGCCCTTGGGAAAACATTCAGTACTTC
TRBJ1-4,TRBV19,TRBD1,.,CASTRGFPTNEKLFF,TGTGCCAGTACCAGGGGGTTCCCAACTAATGAAAAACTGTTTTTT
TRBJ2-7,TRBV3-1/TRBV3-2,.,.,CASSQDGGGYGYEQYF,TGTGCCAGCAGCCAAGATGGTGGGGGGTATGGGTACGAGCAGTACTTC
TRBJ2-5,TRBV19,.,.,CASSIDGWARGETQYF,TGTGCCAGTAGTATAGACGGGTGGGCCCGCGGGGAGACCCAGTACTTC
TRBJ1-2,TRBV3-1/TRBV3-2,.,once,CASSQGVRGAGYTF,TGTGCCAGCAGCCAAGGTGTCAGGGGAGCGGGCTACACCTTC
TRBJ2-7,TRBV19,.,.,CASSLQVSYEQYF,TGTGCCAGTAGTTTACAGGTCTCCTACGAGCAGTACTTC
TRBJ1-4,TRBV19,.,.,CASSIVAGNHEKLFF,TGTGCCAGTAGTATAGTCGCAGGGAATCATGAAAAACTGTTTTTT
TRBJ1-5,TRBV29-1,.,.,CSVWRQWQPQHF,TGCAGCGTTTGGAGACAGTGGCAGCCCCAGCATTTT
TRBJ2-7,TRBV10-3,TRBD1,.,CAIRGTGVGYEQYF,TGTGCCATCAGGGGGACAGGGGTTGGCTACGAGCAGTACTTC
TRBJ2-5,TRBV5-1,.,.,CASTLLGGVQETQYF,TGCGCCAGCACCCTCCTAGGGGGTGTCCAAGAGACCCAGTACTTC